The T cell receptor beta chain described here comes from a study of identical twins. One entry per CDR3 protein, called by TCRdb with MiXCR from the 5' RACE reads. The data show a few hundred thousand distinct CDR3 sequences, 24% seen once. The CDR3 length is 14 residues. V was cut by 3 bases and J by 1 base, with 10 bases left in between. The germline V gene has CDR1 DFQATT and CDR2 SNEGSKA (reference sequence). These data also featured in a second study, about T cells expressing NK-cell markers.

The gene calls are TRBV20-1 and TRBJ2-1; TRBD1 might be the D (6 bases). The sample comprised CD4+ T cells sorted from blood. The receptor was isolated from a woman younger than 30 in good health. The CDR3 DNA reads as TGCAGTGCTAGCCCGACAGGTTCCTACAATGAGCAGTTCTTC. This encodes CSASPTGSYNEQFF.